This T cell receptor (beta chain) was identified during a study of blood T cells in healthy people across ages. Points from the study as a whole: Calculation of diversity from one million T cells yielded estimates considered to be underestimates. Naive T cell percentage by flow cytometry tracked strongly with beta diversity.

A sample-barcoded 5' primer and a J-beta primer mix were used in a second PCR of about 6 to 11 cycles. TCRdb redid the calling of the 5' RACE reads with MiXCR, one entry per CDR3 protein. The sample holds over 600,000 distinct CDR3 sequences; 40% to 45% are singletons and the top ten take approximately 31%. Isolating PBMCs gave at least 6.5 million of these cells per sample. This CDR3 region has 16 residues. Germline trimming cut 1 base from V and 1 base from J; bases unmatched to any gene: 2. Germline loops: CDR1 SGHTA, CDR2 FQGNSA. This clonotype was detected a few times. Its target is not known. Material: blood. The source of this sequence is an elderly man in good health. The chain has TRBV7-2 and TRBJ2-5, with 11 bases matching TRBD2. For the CDR3, the DNA is TGTGCCAGCAGCTTAGAGGGACTAGCGGTCCAAGAGACCCAGTACTTC. It codes for CASSLEGLAVQETQYF.